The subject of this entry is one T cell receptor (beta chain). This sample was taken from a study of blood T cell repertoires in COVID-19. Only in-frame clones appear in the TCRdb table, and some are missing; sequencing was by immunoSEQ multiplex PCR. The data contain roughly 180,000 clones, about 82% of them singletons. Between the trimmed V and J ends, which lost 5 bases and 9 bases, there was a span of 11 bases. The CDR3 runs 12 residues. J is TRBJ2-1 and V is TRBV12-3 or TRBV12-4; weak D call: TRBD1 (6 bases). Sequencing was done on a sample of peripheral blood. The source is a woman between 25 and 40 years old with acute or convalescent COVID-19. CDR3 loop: CASSQAGVEQFF. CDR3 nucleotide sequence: TGTGCCAGCAGTCAGGCAGGGGTTGAGCAGTTCTTC.